A selection of T cell receptor beta chains follows, all from one sample in a study of CD8+ T cells in alopecia areata. Assay: immunoSEQ multiplex PCR; the TCRdb copy retains only in-frame clones and omits some. The sample lists roughly 190,000 clones, roughly three fifths occurring once. The sequences come from CD4+ T cells sorted from blood, collected at week 4, from a patient treated with tofacitinib. These receptors originate from a human donor with alopecia areata. CDR3s include the opening cysteine and the closing phenylalanine or tryptophan. The D gene is left open where the match is weak. Clone size is stated in some rows and not others, as once, few, many or a class when expanded.

abundance | d_gene | j_gene | v_gene | CDR3aa
- | TRBD1 | TRBJ2-2 | TRBV5-5 | CASSLWTGMIGELFF
- | - | TRBJ2-7 | TRBV11-1 | CASSFPGQYF
- | - | TRBJ2-7 | TRBV7-2 | CASSLEGGYEQYF
few | - | TRBJ2-7 | TRBV29-1 | CSVADGATYEQYF
- | - | TRBJ2-1 | TRBV5-1 | CASSLVQTGHEQFF
- | - | TRBJ1-1 | TRBV5-4 | CASSLFNEAFF
- | - | TRBJ1-5 | TRBV2 | CASSGGGARSNQPQHF
- | - | TRBJ2-7 | TRBV28 | CASKGIYEQYF
- | TRBD1 | TRBJ1-2 | TRBV30 | CAWSEFSGQGCTF
- | - | TRBJ2-7 | TRBV29-1 | CSVGSLESQYF
- | - | TRBJ2-5 | TRBV2 | CASSGEETQYF
- | - | TRBJ2-2 | TRBV7-2 | CASSLARAGNTGELFF
- | - | TRBJ2-7 | TRBV7-9 | CASSQLTLEQYF
- | - | TRBJ2-1 | TRBV18 | CASSTGPTYNEQFF
- | - | - | TRBV30 | CAWSVRGLDEQYF
- | - | TRBJ1-1 | TRBV30 | CAWSVGRVNTEAFF
- | - | TRBJ2-1 | TRBV29-1 | CSVDGLGANNNEQFF
- | - | TRBJ2-5 | TRBV9 | CASSPGQNQETQYF
- | - | TRBJ1-5 | TRBV6-5 | CASREPGFNQPQHF
- | TRBD1 | TRBJ2-7 | TRBV6-6 | CASGPGQGPYEQYF
- | TRBD1 | TRBJ2-2 | TRBV10-3 | CAISKGALPGELFF
- | TRBD2 | TRBJ2-1 | TRBV29-1 | CSVEEGGLAVNEQFF
- | - | TRBJ1-1 | TRBV30 | CAWSVARLSATMRDTEAFF
- | TRBD1 | TRBJ2-6 | TRBV30 | CAWTMKGAMGANVLTF
few | TRBD2 | TRBJ2-5 | TRBV29-1 | CSVGTSQETQYF
- | - | TRBJ1-2 | TRBV30 | CAWSGTGRGHGYTF
- | TRBD2 | TRBJ2-1 | TRBV5-1 | CASGAGLAYNEQFF
- | - | TRBJ2-1 | TRBV20-1 | CSGMSYNEQFF
- | - | TRBJ2-3 | TRBV5-1 | CASSLNPSASSTDTQYF